This TCR beta chain was documented in a study of blood T cells in healthy people across ages. Extraction of total RNA produced a minimum of 5.5 micrograms from each sample. This clonotype was counted a few times. V was clipped by 1 base and J by 7 bases, with 14 bases between them. This CDR3 contains 15 residues. Germline V gives CDR1 SGHAT, CDR2 FQNNGV. Primers used in a second PCR of about 6 to 11 cycles were a sample-barcoded 5' primer and a J-beta primer mix. A single record per CDR3 protein comes from TCRdb applying MiXCR to the 5' RACE reads. In the table there are 780,000 or so distinct CDR3 sequences, approximately 53% of which are singletons.

The chain couples TRBV11-2 to TRBJ2-1; D is ambiguous. Sequenced: blood. The receptor comes from a man in his forties in good health. CDR3 residues: CASSLAGFLRNEQFF. The CDR3 DNA reads TGTGCCAGCAGCTTAGCCGGATTCCTGAGGAATGAGCAGTTCTTC.